Listed below are T cell receptor beta chains from one sample, sequenced in a study of spatial heterogeneity in lung cancer. TCRdb called the 5' RACE reads again in MiXCR, with one record for every CDR3 protein. The data show some 10,000 distinct CDR3 sequences, more than 9.5% seen once. Material: lung tumor tissue, obtained at surgery. These receptors were collected from a male donor with early-stage non-small cell lung cancer. The CDR3 runs from the conserved cysteine through the conserved F or W. A D gene is named only where the DNA matches it firmly. Size is omitted from some rows. Given values are once, few, many or a class for expanded clones.

J gene | V gene | D gene | clone size | CDR3 length | CDR3 DNA | CDR3 protein
TRBJ2-3 | TRBV6-5 | NA | many | 17 | TGTGCCAGCAGTTACTCGATGCGACGGTTATCTGGGGATACGCAGTATTTT | CASSYSMRRLSGDTQYF
TRBJ2-3 | TRBV29-1 | TRBD2 | NA | 13 | TGCAGCGGCTTAGCGGGGGGGCCTGATACGCAGTATTTT | CSGLAGGPDTQYF
TRBJ2-2 | TRBV7-8 | NA | NA | 16 | TGTGCCAGCAGCTTAGACGGGTTCAGGGACACCGGGGAGCTGTTTTTT | CASSLDGFRDTGELFF
TRBJ1-6 | TRBV7-8 | NA | medium-sized | 16 | TGTGCCAGCAGCTCCTTACGGAGCTCCTATAATTCACCCCTCCACTTT | CASSSLRSSYNSPLHF
TRBJ2-5 | TRBV6-6 | TRBD1 | many | 15 | TGTGCCAGCAGTTACGGTCCAGGGGGCCGAGAGACCCAGTACTTC | CASSYGPGGRETQYF
TRBJ2-2 | TRBV6-4 | NA | many | 14 | TGTGCCAGCAGCACTCGTCCGGGCACCGGGGAGCTGTTTTTT | CASSTRPGTGELFF
TRBJ1-6 | TRBV12-3/TRBV12-4 | TRBD1 | NA | 13 | TGTGCCAGCAGACAGGGGAGGGGCTCATCCCTCCACTTT | CASRQGRGSSLHF
TRBJ2-5 | TRBV29-1 | TRBD1 | NA | 16 | TGCAGCGTCGATCCCGGGACAGGGTCGGGAGTGGGGACCCAGTACTTC | CSVDPGTGSGVGTQYF
TRBJ1-3 | TRBV4-3 | NA | many | 15 | TGCGCCAGCAGCCAGTTTCCACAGGGAGGAAACACCATATATTTT | CASSQFPQGGNTIYF
TRBJ1-5 | TRBV5-1 | TRBD1 | many | 14 | TGCGCCAGCAGCACCGGGACAGGATCTCAGCCCCAGCATTTT | CASSTGTGSQPQHF
TRBJ1-2 | TRBV28 | TRBD1 | NA | 17 | TGTGCCAGCAGTCCTCCGGACAGGCGCTTTAACCCACGAAGGGGCACCTTC | CASSPPDRRFNPRRGTF
TRBJ2-7 | TRBV6-2/TRBV6-3 | TRBD1 | few | 15 | TGTGCCAGCAGTAGACAGGGCCCTCAGCCCCACGAGCAGTACTTC | CASSRQGPQPHEQYF
TRBJ2-7 | TRBV28 | TRBD1 | medium-sized | 13 | TGTGCCAGCAGTTCGGGACAGGGGTACGAGCAGTACTTC | CASSSGQGYEQYF
TRBJ2-3 | TRBV20-1 | TRBD1 | NA | 14 | TGCAGTGCTTCCGGACAGGATCCCACAGATACGCAGTATTTT | CSASGQDPTDTQYF
TRBJ2-7 | TRBV3-1 | NA | few | 14 | TGTGCCAGCAGCCAAGACCGACGGAGTTACGAGCAGTACTTC | CASSQDRRSYEQYF
TRBJ1-1 | TRBV2 | NA | few | 12 | TGTGCCAGCAGACAGGGAGTCACTGAAGCTTTCTTT | CASRQGVTEAFF
TRBJ2-2 | TRBV2 | NA | NA | 13 | TGTGCCAGCAGGCAGGGGTACACCGGGGAGCTGTTTTTT | CASRQGYTGELFF
TRBJ2-2 | TRBV4-2 | NA | few | 17 | TGTGCCAGCAGCCAAAGTGATGCGACAGGGAGGGCCGGGGAGCTGTTTTTT | CASSQSDATGRAGELFF
TRBJ1-1 | TRBV5-1 | NA | NA | 14 | TGCGCCAGCAGCCCGGCGGGGAGAAACACTGAAGCTTTCTTT | CASSPAGRNTEAFF
TRBJ1-2 | TRBV14 | NA | NA | 14 | TGTGCCAGCAGCCAAGGCAAAGCGCTCTATGGCTACACCTTC | CASSQGKALYGYTF
TRBJ1-4 | TRBV2 | NA | NA | 14 | TGTGCCAGCAGTGATGAGGCGAATAATGAAAAACTGTTTTTT | CASSDEANNEKLFF
TRBJ1-2 | TRBV6-5 | NA | many | 14 | TGTGCCAGCAGTTCTCCGAGGGTGAACTATGGCTACACCTTC | CASSSPRVNYGYTF
TRBJ2-5 | TRBV7-2 | NA | many | 14 | TGTGCCAGCAGTGAATGGACTGGTTCGACGAGCCAGTACTTC | CASSEWTGSTSQYF
TRBJ2-7 | TRBV20-1 | NA | many | 11 | TGCAGTGCTAAGAGTAGTTACGAGCAGTACTTC | CSAKSSYEQYF
TRBJ2-7 | TRBV4-3 | NA | NA | 14 | TGCGCCAGCAGCACCAACCCAGCTGCCTACGAGCAGTACTTC | CASSTNPAAYEQYF
TRBJ2-7 | TRBV28 | TRBD1 | few | 13 | TGTGCCAGCAGGGGGACAGGGGCCTACGAGCAGTACTTC | CASRGTGAYEQYF
TRBJ1-3 | TRBV5-1 | NA | NA | 14 | TGCGCCAGCAGCTTGGACAGGACCGGAAACACCATATATTTT | CASSLDRTGNTIYF
TRBJ1-1 | TRBV5-1 | TRBD1 | NA | 18 | TGCGCCAGCAGCTTGGGTCCGGGACAGGGGGCCGCTGACTCGGCGGCTTTCTTT | CASSLGPGQGAADSAAFF
TRBJ1-6 | TRBV20-1 | NA | NA | 13 | TGCAGTGCTAGCCAGGATAATAATTCACCCCTCCACTTT | CSASQDNNSPLHF
TRBJ1-4 | TRBV7-6 | NA | NA | 15 | TGTGCCAGCAGCCGAACCAGGGGAACTAATGAAAAACTGTTTTTT | CASSRTRGTNEKLFF
TRBJ2-7 | TRBV6-2/TRBV6-3 | NA | few | 12 | TGTGCCAGCAGTTTAACAGGTAACGAGCAGTACTTC | CASSLTGNEQYF
TRBJ2-5 | TRBV27 | NA | NA | 14 | TGTGCCAGCACCTTGAGACTAGGGGGAGAGACCCAGTACTTC | CASTLRLGGETQYF
TRBJ2-1 | TRBV6-5 | NA | NA | 15 | TGTGCCAGCAGTCCCGACGGTAGCTCCTACAATGAGCAGTTCTTC | CASSPDGSSYNEQFF
TRBJ1-5 | TRBV19 | TRBD1 | few | 15 | TGTGCCAGTAGTCCCTGGGACAGCACCAAGGAGCCCCAGCATTTT | CASSPWDSTKEPQHF
TRBJ1-5 | TRBV28 | NA | NA | 15 | TGTGCCAGCAGTTGGCCCGGACAGCTTAATCAGCCCCAGCATTTT | CASSWPGQLNQPQHF
TRBJ2-5 | TRBV3-1 | NA | many | 15 | TGTGCCAGCAGCCAGATAGGGGGTATCCAAGAGACCCAGTACTTC | CASSQIGGIQETQYF
TRBJ1-2 | TRBV19 | NA | few | 13 | TGTGCCAGTAGTAACGACCGGAACTATGGCTACACCTTC | CASSNDRNYGYTF
TRBJ2-1 | TRBV6-2/TRBV6-3 | NA | many | 14 | TGTGCCAGCAGTCACAGGATTTTCTACAATGAGCAGTTCTTC | CASSHRIFYNEQFF
TRBJ1-1 | TRBV7-2 | NA | NA | 14 | TGTGCCAGCAGCTTAAATCCGGGGGGAGCTGAAGCTTTCTTT | CASSLNPGGAEAFF
TRBJ2-3 | TRBV20-1 | NA | many | 12 | TGCAGTGCCGAGCCCATCACAGATACGCAGTATTTT | CSAEPITDTQYF
TRBJ1-3 | TRBV7-2 | NA | many | 15 | TGTGCCAGCAGCCAGGGGACTCCTCTTGGAAACACCATATATTTT | CASSQGTPLGNTIYF
TRBJ1-2 | TRBV7-2 | NA | many | 14 | TGTGCCAGCAGCTTAGTCGTAGGGACCTATGGCTACACCTTC | CASSLVVGTYGYTF
TRBJ1-1 | TRBV5-1 | NA | NA | 13 | TGCGCCAGCAGCTTGCCAGAAAACACTGAAGCTTTCTTT | CASSLPENTEAFF
TRBJ2-5 | TRBV7-2 | NA | NA | 13 | TGTGCCAGCAGCCAAAATTTTCAAGAGACCCAGTACTTC | CASSQNFQETQYF
TRBJ1-1 | TRBV20-1 | NA | many | 14 | TGCAGTGCTATCCCCGGGACCCAAGGGACTGAAGCTTTCTTT | CSAIPGTQGTEAFF